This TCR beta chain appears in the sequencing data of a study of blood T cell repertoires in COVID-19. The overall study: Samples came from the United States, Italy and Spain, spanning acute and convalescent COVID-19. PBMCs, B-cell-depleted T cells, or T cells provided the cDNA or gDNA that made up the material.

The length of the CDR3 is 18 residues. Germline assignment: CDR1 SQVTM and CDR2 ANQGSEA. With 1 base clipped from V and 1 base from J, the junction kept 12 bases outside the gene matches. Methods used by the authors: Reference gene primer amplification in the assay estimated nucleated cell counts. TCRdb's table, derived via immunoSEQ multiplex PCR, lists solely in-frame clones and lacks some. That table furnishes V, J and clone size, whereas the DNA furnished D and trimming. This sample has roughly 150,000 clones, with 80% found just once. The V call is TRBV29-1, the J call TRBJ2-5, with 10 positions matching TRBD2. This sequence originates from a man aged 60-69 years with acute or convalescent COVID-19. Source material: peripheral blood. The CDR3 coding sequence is TGCAGCGTTGAAGTGAGTACTAGCGGGGTTAGGTTCCAAGAGACCCAGTACTTC. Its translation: CSVEVSTSGVRFQETQYF. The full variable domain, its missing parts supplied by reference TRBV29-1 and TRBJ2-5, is SAVISQKPSRDICQRGTSLTIQCQVDSQVTMMFWYRQQPGQSLTLIATANQGSEATYESGFVIDKFPISRPNLTFSTLTVSNMSPEDSSIYLCSVEVSTSGVRFQETQYFGPGTRLLVL.